These 12 T cell receptor beta chains came from one sample sequenced in a study of human T cells and chemical hapten exposure. Time point reported: patch test 2, 6 weeks after DPC sensitization. Treatment indicated: therapeutic diphenylcyclopropenone sensitization with weekly scalp DPC. TCRdb itself ran the RACE reads through MiXCR, one entry per CDR3 protein. The sample holds about 82,000 distinct CDR3 sequences, 6.5% to 8.5% seen once. This specimen was whole blood, taken in connection with sensitization to the hapten diphenylcyclopropenone (DPC). Source of these receptors: a woman in her twenties or thirties with alopecia areata. Some clones in this sample may be carry-over from other donors' samples.

This clonotype was seen only a few times. The V call is TRBV14, the J call TRBJ1-1, with D tentatively TRBD1 (6 bases). This CDR3 is built from 15 residues. The germline gives CDR1 SGHDN, CDR2 FVKESK. The V end lost 5 bases, the J end lost 1 base, and 14 bases lay between the germline ends. The CDR3 protein is CASSIRGGPNTEAFF. The CDR3, as DNA: TGTGCCAGCAGCATCCGTGGGGGCCCGAACACTGAAGCTTTCTTT. Filled out from reference TRBV14 and TRBJ1-1, the complete variable domain reads EAGVTQFPSHSVIEKGQTVTLRCDPISGHDNLYWYRRVMGKEIKFLLHFVKESKQDESGMPNNRFLAERTGGTYSTLKVQPAELEDSGVYFCASSIRGGPNTEAFFGQGTRLTVV.

This clonotype appeared many times. The chain employs TRBV20-1 and TRBJ1-1; D is uncertain. The CDR3 length is 15 residues. From germline, CDR1 is DFQATT and CDR2 SNEGSKA (reference sequence). V was pared by 4 bases and J by 4 bases, with 19 bases between. CDR3 loop: CSAKTQRVLGTEAFF. The CDR3 nucleotides are TGCAGTGCTAAAACCCAAAGGGTGCTTGGCACTGAAGCTTTCTTT.

In this sample, this clonotype turned up many times. The rearrangement joins TRBV11-2 to TRBJ1-1; D unresolved. CDR3 length: 15 amino acids. Trimming pared 2 bases from V and 0 bases from J, leaving 10 bases between. Germline V lookup: CDR1 SGHAT, CDR2 FQNNGV. The CDR3 region has the DNA TGTGCCAGCAGCTTACGCGCTGATCTGAACACTGAAGCTTTCTTT. Its protein is CASSLRADLNTEAFF.

This clonotype has just a few counts. The genes are TRBV15 and TRBJ1-3, with D hard to call. Germline V gives CDR1 LNHNV, CDR2 YYDKDF (reference sequence). Trimming stripped 5 bases from V and 4 bases from J, with 15 bases between. The CDR3 spans 15 residues. CDR3 protein: CATSPGQVGGNTIYF. The CDR3, as DNA: TGTGCCACCAGCCCTGGGCAGGTTGGAGGAAACACCATATATTTT.

This clonotype came up many times. The chain links TRBV9 to TRBJ1-5; D is unresolved. Germline V gene sequence: CDR1 SGDLS, CDR2 YYNGEE. This CDR3 region has 11 residues. Between the trimmed V and J ends, which lost 0 bases and 11 bases, there was a span of 6 bases. DNA of the CDR3: TGTGCCAGCAGCGTAGGGGTTACCCAGCATTTT. This encodes CASSVGVTQHF. Combining the CDR3 with reference TRBV9 and TRBJ1-5 gives the whole variable domain DSGVTQTPKHLITATGQRVTLRCSPRSGDLSVYWYQQSLDQGLQFLIQYYNGEERAKGNILERFSAQQFPDLHSELNLSSLELGDSALYFCASSVGVTQHFGDGTRLSIL.

Only a few counts were recorded for this clonotype. The rearrangement uses TRBV4-1 and TRBJ1-2; D is possibly TRBD1 (5 bases). Germline values: CDR1 MGHRA, CDR2 YSYEKL. This CDR3 spans 14 amino acids. V was pared by 1 base and J by 2 bases, with 8 bases between. The CDR3 reads CASSQADSNYGYTF. In DNA, the CDR3 is TGCGCCAGCAGCCAAGCAGACAGCAACTATGGCTACACCTTC.

This clonotype was seen only a few times. This rearrangement joins TRBV7-6 to TRBJ2-2, with D uncertain. V was pared by 1 base and J by 2 bases, with 5 bases between. The CDR3 has 14 amino acids. CDR1 and CDR2 from the germline V gene are SGHVS and FNYEAQ. The CDR3 protein is CASSLGVNTGELFF. In DNA, the CDR3 is TGTGCCAGCAGCTTAGGGGTAAACACCGGGGAGCTGTTTTTT.

This clonotype occurred many times. CDR3 region: CASSEVLGETNEKLFF. In DNA form, the CDR3 reads TGTGCCAGCAGTGAAGTATTGGGGGAAACTAATGAAAAACTGTTTTTT. The rearrangement links TRBV6-1 to TRBJ1-4; tentative D call: TRBD1 (5 bases). Trimming shortened V by 1 base and J by 1 base, and 10 bases separated the two germline ends. Germline assignment: CDR1 MNHNS and CDR2 SASEGT. CDR3 length equals 16 residues.

Ten or more counts support this clonotype. The chain carries TRBV29-1 and TRBJ1-1, with a tentative D call TRBD1 (6 bases). Germline CDR1 is SQVTM and CDR2 is ANQGSEA. The CDR3 has 14 residues. V was trimmed by 6 bases and J by 1 base, leaving 15 bases between them. CDR3 in amino acids: CSVKGDTKNTEAFF. CDR3 nucleotide sequence: TGCAGCGTGAAGGGGGACACCAAGAACACTGAAGCTTTCTTT.

This chain joins TRBV6-2 or TRBV6-3 and TRBJ1-5, with D uncertain. The CDR3 has 16 residues. The V end was cut by 0 bases, the J end by 8 bases, with 17 bases between. Per the germline V gene, CDR1 is MNHEY and CDR2 is SVGEGT. The CDR3 DNA reads TGTGCCAGCAGTTACTCCCTCAGGCGGGTGGTTGAGCCCCAGCATTTT. Translated, it gives CASSYSLRRVVEPQHF.

This clonotype was seen repeatedly, ten times or more. This chain connects TRBV24-1 to TRBJ2-1; no reliable D call. The CDR3 runs to 13 residues. V lost 5 bases, J lost 8 bases, and 12 bases lay in between. Germline V CDR1 and CDR2: KGHDR, SFDVKD. This chain's CDR3 is CATSGAYTDEQFF. CDR3 nucleotide sequence: TGTGCCACCAGTGGGGCCTACACCGATGAGCAGTTCTTC.

This clonotype was found many times. This chain links TRBV3-1 with TRBJ1-2; the D gene is possibly TRBD1 (6 bases). The CDR3 is 15 amino acids. The V and J ends lost 1 base and 1 base respectively, with 10 bases between them. Germline CDR1 is LGHDT and CDR2 is YNNKEL (reference sequence). The CDR3 DNA reads TGTGCCAGCAGCCAAGGTACAGGGATTAACTATGGCTACACCTTC. Translating it yields CASSQGTGINYGYTF.